The 27 T cell receptor beta chains below come from one sample, sequenced in a study of blood T cell repertoires in COVID-19. Assay: immunoSEQ multiplex PCR; the TCRdb copy retains only in-frame clones and omits some. Altogether fewer than 250,000 clones are present, approximately 83% being singletons, with the ten largest covering approximately 4.2%. Material: PBMCs or T cells enriched from blood (not recorded which). The receptors shown here come from a woman aged 40 to 50 with acute COVID-19.

This chain links TRBV29-1 with TRBJ2-7; D might be TRBD2 (6 bases). CDR1 SQVTM and CDR2 ANQGSEA come from the germline V gene. The CDR3 contains 13 residues. With 6 bases removed from V and 6 bases from J, the gap between germline ends came to 18 bases. CDR3 in DNA: TGCAGCGTAGACGGACTAACGGGAACCGAGCAGTACTTC. This gives the protein CSVDGLTGTEQYF.

The sample holds one count of this clone. The chain has TRBV5-5 and TRBJ2-1; 12 bases fit TRBD2. This CDR3 has 16 amino acids. Per germline, CDR1 SGHKS and CDR2 YYEKEE (reference sequence). The V segment lost 0 bases and the J segment 9 bases; nucleotides outside the gene matches: 7. CDR3 nucleotides: TGTGCCAGCAGCTTGGTTGCTAGCGGGAGGGCCGGTGAGCAGTTCTTC. This codes for CASSLVASGRAGEQFF.

The CDR3 DNA reads as TGTGCCAGCAGTTGGGGCGGGAGGGCCCCCGGGGAGCTGTTTTTT. Translated: CASSWGGRAPGELFF. The chain recombines TRBV27 with TRBJ2-2, with 9 nucleotides matching TRBD2. This CDR3 contains 15 residues. Per germline, CDR1 MNHEY and CDR2 SMNVEV (reference sequence). V was clipped by 4 bases and J by 6 bases; unmatched bases: 6.

This clone was seen a handful of times. The chain links TRBV7-6 to TRBJ2-2, with 8 nucleotides matching TRBD2. The CDR3 totals 15 residues. J gave up 6 bases and V 2 bases, and 5 bases lay outside the gene matches. CDR1 and CDR2 from the germline V gene are SGHVS and FNYEAQ. CDR3 sequence reads: CASSLTGGPSGELFF. DNA of the CDR3: TGTGCCAGCAGCTTAACGGGAGGGCCTTCCGGGGAGCTGTTTTTT. Based on the CDR3 plus reference TRBV7-6 and TRBJ2-2, the full variable domain is GAGVSQSPRYKVTKRGQDVALRCDPISGHVSLYWYRQALGQGPEFLTYFNYEAQQDKSGLPNDRFSAERPEGSISTLTIQRTEQRDSAMYRCASSLTGGPSGELFFGEGSRLTVL.

This chain links TRBV2 with TRBJ2-1; tentatively, D is TRBD1 (5 bases). V was clipped by 0 bases and J by 2 bases, with 11 bases between them. The CDR3 runs 16 residues. Per the germline V gene, CDR1 is SNHLY and CDR2 is FYNNEI. The CDR3 reads CASSEASGIPYNEQFF. The CDR3 DNA follows: TGTGCCAGCAGTGAAGCGTCAGGGATTCCCTACAATGAGCAGTTCTTC.

CDR3 loop: CASSVSPQGQETQYF. CDR3 DNA sequence: TGTGCCAGCAGCGTATCCCCTCAGGGGCAAGAGACCCAGTACTTC. This chain connects TRBV11-2 to TRBJ2-5; possible D gene TRBD1, 6 bases. Trimming shortened V by 5 bases and J by 2 bases, and 15 bases separated the two germline ends. The CDR3 loop spans 15 amino acids. Germline lookup yields CDR1 SGHAT and CDR2 FQNNGV.

This chain connects TRBV5-6 to TRBJ2-5; TRBD1 aligns across 7 bases. Trimming at V came to 4 bases and at J to 3 bases, leaving 3 bases not matched to a gene. The CDR3 is 13 amino acids. Germline CDR1 is SGHDT and CDR2 is YYEEEE. In DNA form, the CDR3 reads TGTGCCAGCAGCCTGACAGGGAAAGAGACCCAGTACTTC. Protein product: CASSLTGKETQYF. Variable domain in full (rest from reference TRBV5-6 and TRBJ2-5): DAGVTQSPTHLIKTRGQQVTLRCSPKSGHDTVSWYQQALGQGPQFIFQYYEEEERQRGNFPDRFSGHQFPNYSSELNVNALLLGDSALYLCASSLTGKETQYFGPGTRLLVL.

This clone was recorded once. This chain links TRBV3-1 (or the pseudogene TRBV3-2) with TRBJ2-6; a weak D match, TRBD1 (6 bases). Trimming took off 8 bases at V and 0 bases at J, with 14 bases between the two ends. CDR3 length equals 16 residues. CDR1 and CDR2 from the germline V gene are LGHDT and YNNKEL (reference sequence). CDR3 sequence reads: CASVGRGDSGANVLTF. For the CDR3, the DNA is TGTGCCAGCGTGGGCAGGGGTGACTCTGGGGCCAACGTCCTGACTTTC.

The rearrangement links TRBV7-3 to TRBJ2-1; 8 nucleotides match TRBD2. V was pared by 5 bases and J by 2 bases, with 8 bases of the junction left unmatched. The CDR3 is 16 amino acids. Looked up from germline, CDR1 is SGHTA and CDR2 is FQGTGA. This chain's CDR3 is CASSPRLAGTYNEQFF. The CDR3 DNA reads as TGTGCCAGCAGCCCAAGATTAGCGGGAACCTACAATGAGCAGTTCTTC.

Only one count was recorded for this clone. This sequence joins TRBV4-3 and TRBJ1-2, with TRBD1 matching 11 bases. The germline CDR1 and CDR2 sequences are LGHNA and YSLEER. V shed 1 base and J 0 bases; nucleotides not matched to a gene: 7. The CDR3 has 18 residues. The CDR3 protein is CASSQGTGGFLANYGYTF. DNA for the CDR3: TGCGCCAGCAGCCAAGGGACAGGGGGCTTCCTAGCTAACTATGGCTACACCTTC.

This clone was counted a single time. The V gene is TRBV5-6, the J gene TRBJ1-2, with 7 bases fitting TRBD1. Germline-derived CDR1 and CDR2 are SGHDT and YYEEEE. The length of the CDR3 is 14 residues. Trimming cost V 4 bases and J 7 bases; bases outside gene matches: 10. The CDR3 loop reads CASSHGTAPSGYTF. CDR3 DNA: TGTGCCAGCAGCCATGGGACAGCCCCTAGTGGCTACACCTTC.

The chain couples TRBV6-5 to TRBJ1-1; a possible D gene is TRBD1 (5 bases). The germline gives CDR1 MNHEY, CDR2 SVGAGI. This CDR3 comprises 14 residues. Between the trimmed V and J ends, which lost 2 bases and 4 bases, there was a span of 11 bases. CDR3 nucleotides: TGTGCCAGCAGTTACGACAGTAGTATCACTGAAGCTTTCTTT. It yields the protein CASSYDSSITEAFF.

This sequence joins TRBV11-2 and TRBJ2-3; no firm D call. The V gene's germline CDR1 is SGHAT and CDR2 FQNNGV. V lost 2 bases to trimming and J lost 4 bases, with 13 bases between them. This CDR3 is 15 amino acids long. The chain's CDR3 is CASSLFVQRPDTQYF. The CDR3 DNA is TGTGCCAGCAGCTTATTTGTCCAGCGCCCAGATACGCAGTATTTT.

The rearrangement joins TRBV6-5 to TRBJ1-5; D is possibly TRBD1 (6 bases). The CDR3 has 13 residues. Trimming stripped 8 bases from V and 7 bases from J, with 15 bases between. Germline CDR1 is MNHEY and CDR2 is SVGAGI. The DNA of the CDR3 is TGTGCCAGCTCCTCAGGGGCTAGGCAGCCCCAGCATTTT. This translates into CASSSGARQPQHF.

This chain joins TRBV6-5 and TRBJ2-7, with 9 bases matching TRBD1. The V gene end was trimmed by 6 bases and the J gene end by 4 bases; junction bases not matched to a gene: 7. This CDR3 spans 14 amino acids. Per germline, CDR1 MNHEY and CDR2 SVGAGI. CDR3 region: CASSGGQGTYEQYF. The CDR3 nucleotides read TGTGCCAGCAGCGGGGGACAGGGAACGTACGAGCAGTACTTC.

The DNA of the CDR3 is TGTGCCAGCAGCCAAGTCACCGGGGGGGCAACTCTCCTGGACGAGCAGTACTTC. Encoded protein: CASSQVTGGATLLDEQYF. This chain links TRBV3-1 (or the pseudogene TRBV3-2) with TRBJ2-7, with 8 bases that match TRBD2. CDR1 and CDR2 from the germline V gene are LGHDT and YNNKEL (reference sequence). Trimming cost V 1 base and J 5 bases; bases outside gene matches: 16. This CDR3 contains 18 residues.

The J gene is TRBJ1-1, the V gene TRBV2; 8 positions match TRBD1. Unmatched junction bases numbered 4, after V lost 6 bases and J lost 1 base. CDR1 is SNHLY, CDR2 FYNNEI, per germline. This CDR3 comprises 14 residues. The CDR3 DNA reads as TGTGCCAGCAGCGCGGGGACAGGGAACACTGAAGCTTTCTTT. Protein: CASSAGTGNTEAFF.

The chain couples TRBV19 to TRBJ2-1; the D is unclear. CDR1 and CDR2 (germline): LNHDA, SQIVND (reference sequence). The germline V and J ends were trimmed by 1 base and 4 bases, with 11 bases remaining between them. The CDR3 totals 15 residues. The CDR3 protein is CASSIGNREYNEQFF. The CDR3 DNA is TGTGCCAGTAGTATAGGTAACAGAGAGTACAATGAGCAGTTCTTC.

The chain employs TRBV2 and TRBJ1-5; D is perhaps TRBD1 (6 bases). This CDR3 contains 12 residues. Trimming removed 6 bases from V and 5 bases from J, with 8 bases in between. Looked up from germline, CDR1 is SNHLY and CDR2 is FYNNEI. The chain's CDR3 is CASRGADQPQHF. CDR3 bases: TGTGCCAGCAGGGGGGCGGATCAGCCCCAGCATTTT.

The chain has TRBV14 and TRBJ2-1; D is undetermined. This CDR3 is 15 amino acids long. Germline assignment: CDR1 SGHDN and CDR2 FVKESK. Trimming took off 1 base at V and 6 bases at J, with 13 bases between the two ends. The CDR3 protein is CASSQVLGKSNEQFF. CDR3 bases: TGTGCCAGCAGCCAAGTGTTGGGCAAGTCCAATGAGCAGTTCTTC.

J is TRBJ1-2 and V is TRBV7-2; 8 positions match TRBD1. Germline V gene lookup returns CDR1 SGHTA and CDR2 FQGNSA. The J segment lost 3 bases and the V segment lost 2 bases, leaving 8 bases of the junction unmatched. This CDR3 has 16 residues. CDR3: CASSLSMDRVHYGYTF. CDR3 nucleotides: TGTGCCAGCAGCTTAAGTATGGACAGGGTGCACTATGGCTACACCTTC.

The gene calls are TRBV7-2 and TRBJ1-2; no clear D gene. V gave up 2 bases and J gave up 5 bases, with 9 bases separating them. Germline lookup yields CDR1 SGHTA and CDR2 FQGNSA. The CDR3 runs to 13 residues. The CDR3 region has the DNA TGTGCCAGCAGCTTAAATACAGCATATGGCTACACCTTC. The encoded protein is CASSLNTAYGYTF.

The rearrangement links TRBV19 to TRBJ2-1; the D gene is possibly TRBD2 (6 bases). The CDR3 totals 15 residues. V was clipped by 4 bases and J by 5 bases, with 15 bases between them. The germline V gene encodes CDR1 LNHDA and CDR2 SQIVND (reference sequence). DNA of the CDR3: TGTGCCAGTAGTACCCGACTAGGGGCTCACAATGAGCAGTTCTTC. Protein product: CASSTRLGAHNEQFF.

The V and J genes are TRBV5-1 and TRBJ2-5; weak D call: TRBD1 (5 bases). Trimming pared 3 bases from V and 2 bases from J, leaving 17 bases between. There are 16 residues in the CDR3. Per the germline V gene, CDR1 is SGHRS and CDR2 is YFSETQ. CDR3 loop: CASSSTDSPFQETQYF. CDR3 DNA: TGCGCCAGCAGCTCAACCGACAGCCCTTTTCAAGAGACCCAGTACTTC.

The J gene is TRBJ1-3, the V gene TRBV15; D may be TRBD1 (6 bases). This CDR3 has 15 residues. V gave up 6 bases and J gave up 1 base, with 13 bases separating them. CDR1 LNHNV and CDR2 YYDKDF come from the germline V gene (reference sequence). The CDR3 spells CATRRYGQSGNTIYF. In DNA form, the CDR3 reads TGTGCCACCAGAAGGTATGGACAGTCTGGAAACACCATATATTTT.

V and J are TRBV28 and TRBJ1-2; 10 nucleotides agree with TRBD1. This CDR3 region has 15 residues. V shed 5 bases, J shed 8 bases, and the junction held 11 bases outside the gene matches. Germline CDR1 reads MDHEN; CDR2 reads SYDVKM. The CDR3 DNA follows: TGTGCCAGCAGTCCCGAAGGGGGGACAGGGGTGGGCTACACCTTC. It yields the protein CASSPEGGTGVGYTF.

The CDR3 loop is CASSARDRVILGNTIYF. CDR3 DNA: TGTGCCAGCAGCGCCCGGGACAGGGTAATCTTGGGAAACACCATATATTTT. The V gene is TRBV9, the J gene TRBJ1-3, with 9 bases matching TRBD1. V trimming: 3 bases; J trimming: 4 bases; junction bases outside the gene matches: 11. This CDR3 comprises 17 residues. The germline gives CDR1 SGDLS, CDR2 YYNGEE.